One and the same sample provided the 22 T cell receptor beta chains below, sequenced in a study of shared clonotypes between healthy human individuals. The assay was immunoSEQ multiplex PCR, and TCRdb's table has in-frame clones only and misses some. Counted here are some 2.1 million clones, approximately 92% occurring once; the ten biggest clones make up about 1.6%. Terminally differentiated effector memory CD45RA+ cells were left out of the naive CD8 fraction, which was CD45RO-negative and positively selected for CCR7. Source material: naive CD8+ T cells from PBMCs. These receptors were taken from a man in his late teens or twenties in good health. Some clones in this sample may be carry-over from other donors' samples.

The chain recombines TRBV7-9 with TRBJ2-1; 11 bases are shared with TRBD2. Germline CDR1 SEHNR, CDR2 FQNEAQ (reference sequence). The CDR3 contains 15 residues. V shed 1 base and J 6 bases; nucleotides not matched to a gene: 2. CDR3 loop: CASSLEGLAGNEQFF. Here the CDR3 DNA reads TGTGCCAGCAGCTTAGAAGGACTAGCGGGCAATGAGCAGTTCTTC.

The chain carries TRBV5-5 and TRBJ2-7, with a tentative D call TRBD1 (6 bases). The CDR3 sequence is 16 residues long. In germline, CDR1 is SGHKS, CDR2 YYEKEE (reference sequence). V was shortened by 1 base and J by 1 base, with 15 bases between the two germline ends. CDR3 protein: CASSLLRGRESYEQYF. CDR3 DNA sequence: TGTGCCAGCAGCTTGCTCAGGGGCAGGGAGTCCTACGAGCAGTACTTC.

The CDR3 is CASSPGGDSNQPQHF. The CDR3 DNA reads as TGTGCCAGCAGCCCAGGAGGGGATAGCAATCAGCCCCAGCATTTT. The chain recombines TRBV28 with TRBJ1-5; D perhaps matches TRBD1 (5 bases). The CDR3 extends over 15 amino acids. V was trimmed by 6 bases and J by 0 bases, leaving 12 bases between them. Germline V lookup: CDR1 MDHEN, CDR2 SYDVKM.

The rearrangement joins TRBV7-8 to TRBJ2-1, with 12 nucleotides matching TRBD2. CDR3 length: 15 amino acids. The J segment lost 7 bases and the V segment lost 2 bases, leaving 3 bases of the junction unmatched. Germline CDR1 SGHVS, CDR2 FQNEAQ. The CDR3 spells CASSLSSGRANEQFF. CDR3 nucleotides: TGTGCCAGCAGCTTATCTAGCGGGAGGGCGAATGAGCAGTTCTTC.

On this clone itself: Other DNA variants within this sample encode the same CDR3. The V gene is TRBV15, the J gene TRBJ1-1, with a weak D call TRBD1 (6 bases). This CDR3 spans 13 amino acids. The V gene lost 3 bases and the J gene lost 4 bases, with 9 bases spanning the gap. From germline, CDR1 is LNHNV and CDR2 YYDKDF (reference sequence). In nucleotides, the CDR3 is TGTGCCACCAGCAGTGAGGGGGGCACTGAAGCTTTCTTT. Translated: CATSSEGGTEAFF.

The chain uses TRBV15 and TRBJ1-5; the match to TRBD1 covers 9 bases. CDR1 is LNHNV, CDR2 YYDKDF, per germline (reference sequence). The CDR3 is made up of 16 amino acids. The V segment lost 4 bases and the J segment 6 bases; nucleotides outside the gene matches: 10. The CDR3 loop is CATSKYRDRVAQPQHF. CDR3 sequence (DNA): TGTGCCACCAGCAAATACCGGGACAGGGTCGCTCAGCCCCAGCATTTT.

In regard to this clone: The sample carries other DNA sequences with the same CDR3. CDR3 protein: CASSLESSSYNEQFF. The CDR3 nucleotides read TGTGCCAGCAGCTTAGAATCGAGCTCCTACAATGAGCAGTTCTTC. The chain combines TRBV7-8 with TRBJ2-1, with D uncertain. This CDR3 comprises 15 residues. The germline V gene has CDR1 SGHVS and CDR2 FQNEAQ. The ends were cut back, 1 base at V and 0 bases at J, with 7 bases in the middle.

CDR3 DNA sequence: TGTGCCAGCAGCGTAAGCGGGCAGCTCTCCTACAATGAGCAGTTCTTC. Residues: CASSVSGQLSYNEQFF. This chain uses TRBV9 with TRBJ2-1; tentatively, D is TRBD2 (6 bases). The germline gives CDR1 SGDLS, CDR2 YYNGEE. The CDR3 extends over 16 amino acids. V was cut by 1 base and J by 0 bases, with 11 bases left in between.

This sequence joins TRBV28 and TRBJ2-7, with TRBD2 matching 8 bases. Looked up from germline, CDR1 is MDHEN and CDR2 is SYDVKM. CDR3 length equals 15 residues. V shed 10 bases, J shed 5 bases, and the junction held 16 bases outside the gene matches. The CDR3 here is CATTSGVRGMDEQYF. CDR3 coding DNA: TGTGCCACCACTAGCGGAGTTAGGGGTATGGACGAGCAGTACTTC.

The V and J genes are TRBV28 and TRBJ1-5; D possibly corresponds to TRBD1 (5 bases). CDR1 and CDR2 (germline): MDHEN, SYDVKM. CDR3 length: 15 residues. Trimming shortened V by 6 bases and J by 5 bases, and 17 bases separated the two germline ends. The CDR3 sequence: CASRNQGRWDQPQHF. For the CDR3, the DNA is TGTGCCAGCAGAAACCAGGGTCGGTGGGATCAGCCCCAGCATTTT.

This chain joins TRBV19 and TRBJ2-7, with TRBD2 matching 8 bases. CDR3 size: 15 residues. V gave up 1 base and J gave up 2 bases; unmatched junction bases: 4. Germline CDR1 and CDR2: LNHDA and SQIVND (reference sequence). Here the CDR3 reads CASSIVVGLAYEQYF. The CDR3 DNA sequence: TGTGCCAGTAGTATAGTAGTGGGACTAGCCTACGAGCAGTACTTC.

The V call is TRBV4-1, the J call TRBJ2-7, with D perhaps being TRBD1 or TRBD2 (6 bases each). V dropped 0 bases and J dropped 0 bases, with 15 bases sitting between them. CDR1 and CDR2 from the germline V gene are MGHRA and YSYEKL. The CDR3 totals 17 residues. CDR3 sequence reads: CASSQDGPGAISYEQYF. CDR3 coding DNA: TGCGCCAGCAGCCAAGATGGCCCGGGGGCCATCTCCTACGAGCAGTACTTC.

CDR3 sequence reads: CASSVDQSPAFEQYF. The CDR3 DNA follows: TGTGCCAGCAGCGTAGATCAGTCCCCTGCTTTCGAGCAGTACTTC. The V gene is TRBV9, the J gene TRBJ2-7; D is unresolved. The length of the CDR3 is 15 residues. The V gene lost 0 bases and the J gene lost 6 bases, with 16 bases spanning the gap. Germline CDR1 SGDLS, CDR2 YYNGEE.

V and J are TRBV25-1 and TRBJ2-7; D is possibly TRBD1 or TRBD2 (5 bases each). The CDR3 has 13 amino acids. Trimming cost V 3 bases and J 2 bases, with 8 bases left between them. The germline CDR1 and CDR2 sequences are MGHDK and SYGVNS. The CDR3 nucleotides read TGTGCCAGCAGTGAGGGACGGACCTACGAGCAGTACTTC. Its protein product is CASSEGRTYEQYF.

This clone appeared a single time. The chain's CDR3 is CASSEGSVPRDTQYF. CDR3 coding DNA: TGTGCCAGCAGCGAGGGCAGCGTCCCGAGGGATACGCAGTATTTT. The J gene is TRBJ2-3, the V gene TRBV9; the D is unclear. The CDR3 is 15 amino acids. The V and J ends lost 3 bases and 6 bases respectively, with 17 bases between them. The germline gives CDR1 SGDLS, CDR2 YYNGEE.

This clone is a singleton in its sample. The DNA for the CDR3 is TGTGCCAGCAGATTGGACGCCTCCACTAGGGGCTACACCTTC. Amino acids: CASRLDASTRGYTF. The chain carries TRBV6-5 and TRBJ1-2; D not resolved. This CDR3 has 14 amino acids. Germline V gene lookup returns CDR1 MNHEY and CDR2 SVGAGI. V shed 6 bases and J shed 8 bases, with 19 bases lying between them.

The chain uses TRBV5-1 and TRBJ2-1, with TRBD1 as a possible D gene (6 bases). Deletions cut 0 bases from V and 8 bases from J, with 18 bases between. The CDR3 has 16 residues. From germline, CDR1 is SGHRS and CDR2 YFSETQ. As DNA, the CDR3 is TGCGCCAGCAGCTTGGCGGGACACCCCCTGGCCGATGAGCAGTTCTTC. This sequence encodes CASSLAGHPLADEQFF.

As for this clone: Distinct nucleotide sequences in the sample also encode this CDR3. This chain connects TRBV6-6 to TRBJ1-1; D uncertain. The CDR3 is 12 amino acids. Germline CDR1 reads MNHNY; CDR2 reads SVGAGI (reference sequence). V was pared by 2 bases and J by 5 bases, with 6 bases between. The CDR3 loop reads CASSYVGTEAFF. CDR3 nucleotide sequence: TGTGCCAGCAGTTACGTTGGGACTGAAGCTTTCTTT.

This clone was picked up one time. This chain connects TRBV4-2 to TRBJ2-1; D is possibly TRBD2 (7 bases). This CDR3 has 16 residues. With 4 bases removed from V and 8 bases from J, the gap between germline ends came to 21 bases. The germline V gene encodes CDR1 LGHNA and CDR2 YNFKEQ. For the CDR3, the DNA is TGTGCCAGCAGCCCGCCGGGGGGCGGAGGGGGGTATGAGCAGTTCTTC. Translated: CASSPPGGGGGYEQFF.

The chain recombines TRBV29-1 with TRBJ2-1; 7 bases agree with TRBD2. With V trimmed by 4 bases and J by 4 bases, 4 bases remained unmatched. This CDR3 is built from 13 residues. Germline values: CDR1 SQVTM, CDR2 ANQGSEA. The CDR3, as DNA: TGCAGCGTTGTGCGGGGAGGGTACAATGAGCAGTTCTTC. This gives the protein CSVVRGGYNEQFF.

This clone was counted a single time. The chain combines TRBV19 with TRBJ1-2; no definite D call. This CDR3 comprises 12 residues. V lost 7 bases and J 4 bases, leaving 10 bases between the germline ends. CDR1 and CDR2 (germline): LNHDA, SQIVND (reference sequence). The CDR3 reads CASIRPGYGYTF. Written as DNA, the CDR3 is TGTGCCAGTATTCGTCCGGGCTATGGCTACACCTTC. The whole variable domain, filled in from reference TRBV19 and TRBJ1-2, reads DGGITQSPKYLFRKEGQNVTLSCEQNLNHDAMYWYRQDPGQGLRLIYYSQIVNDFQKGDIAEGYSVSREKKESFPLTVTSAQKNPTAFYLCASIRPGYGYTFGSGTRLTVV.

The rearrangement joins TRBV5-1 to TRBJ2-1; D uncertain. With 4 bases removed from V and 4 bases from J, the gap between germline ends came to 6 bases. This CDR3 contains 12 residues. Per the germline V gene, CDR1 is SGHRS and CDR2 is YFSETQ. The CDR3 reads CASSQEYNEQFF. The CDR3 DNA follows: TGCGCCAGCAGCCAGGAATACAATGAGCAGTTCTTC.